These 15 T cell receptor beta chains were sequenced from one sample in a study of identical twins. Using its own MiXCR run on the 5' RACE reads, TCRdb lists one record per CDR3 protein. The top ten clones hold around 1.6% of a sample with about 890,000 distinct CDR3 sequences, around an eighth of them seen once. This sample was shared with a second study, whose subject was yellow fever vaccine responses in identical twins.

The sample comprised PBMCs. The source is a woman aged 18 to 35 in good health.

V usage is TRBV5-4 and J usage is TRBJ2-5; tentative D call: TRBD2 (6 bases). The CDR3 has 15 amino acids. Germline values: CDR1 SGHNT, CDR2 YYREEE (reference sequence). Trimming left V 1 base short and J 6 bases short, with 16 bases between. DNA of the CDR3: TGTGCCAGCAGCTTGCCTCTGGGGGGTCAGAAGACCCAGTACTTC. Its translation: CASSLPLGGQKTQYF.

The sample holds a few counts of this clonotype. The rearrangement uses TRBV7-9 and TRBJ2-2; 8 bases align to TRBD1. Trimming took 5 bases from V and 3 from J; bases not matched to a gene: 8. Germline lookup yields CDR1 SEHNR and CDR2 FQNEAQ (reference sequence). This CDR3 has 16 residues. This CDR3 reads CASSISQGADTGELFF. In DNA, the CDR3 is TGTGCCAGCAGCATATCCCAGGGGGCCGACACCGGGGAGCTGTTTTTT.

This clonotype turned up a few times. The rearrangement links TRBV29-1 to TRBJ2-1; D unresolved. This CDR3 comprises 13 residues. The germline V and J ends were trimmed by 4 bases and 3 bases, with 10 bases remaining between them. Looked up from germline, CDR1 is SQVTM and CDR2 is ANQGSEA. CDR3 bases: TGCAGCGTTGTGTCGGCCATCTACAATGAGCAGTTCTTC. Protein sequence: CSVVSAIYNEQFF.

The V and J genes are TRBV5-8 and TRBJ1-1; D is unclear. Trimming left V 4 bases short and J 0 bases short, with 13 bases between. The CDR3 is made up of 15 amino acids. Looked up from germline, CDR1 is SGHTS and CDR2 is YDEGEE. The CDR3 reads CASSPNGRMNTEAFF. Here the CDR3 DNA reads TGTGCCAGCAGCCCGAACGGACGCATGAACACTGAAGCTTTCTTT. Full variable domain (remainder filled in from reference TRBV5-8 and TRBJ1-1): EAGVTQSPTHLIKTRGQQATLRCSPISGHTSVYWYQQALGLGLQFLLWYDEGEERNRGNFPPRFSGRQFPNYSSELNVNALELEDSALYLCASSPNGRMNTEAFFGQGTRLTVV.

This clonotype turned up a few times. The V gene is TRBV11-1, the J gene TRBJ2-3; weak D call: TRBD1 (6 bases). The germline CDR1 and CDR2 sequences are SGHAT and FQDESV (reference sequence). This CDR3 has 18 residues. V lost 4 bases, J lost 6 bases, and 26 bases lay in between. In nucleotides, the CDR3 is TGTGCCAGCAGCTCCCAGGGGTGGGCACCATCGGCACGGGATACGCAGTATTTT. It yields the protein CASSSQGWAPSARDTQYF.

This clonotype turned up a few times. This sequence joins TRBV11-2 and TRBJ2-5; no firm D call. With 2 bases removed from V and 11 bases from J, the gap between germline ends came to 9 bases. This CDR3 has 11 residues. From germline, CDR1 is SGHAT and CDR2 FQNNGV. CDR3 DNA: TGTGCCAGCAGCTTAACGACCGTTCAGTACTTC. Amino acid sequence: CASSLTTVQYF.

The CDR3 region has the DNA TGTGCCAGCAGCCAAGAGACGCGGCGGGACATAGCGTCAGATACGCAGTATTTT. It codes for CASSQETRRDIASDTQYF. This rearrangement joins TRBV14 to TRBJ2-3; D may be TRBD1 or TRBD2 (6 bases each). The CDR3 is made up of 18 amino acids. Germline CDR1 SGHDN, CDR2 FVKESK. The V and J ends lost 0 bases and 4 bases respectively, with 20 bases between them. Combining the CDR3 with reference TRBV14 and TRBJ2-3 gives the whole variable domain EAGVTQFPSHSVIEKGQTVTLRCDPISGHDNLYWYRRVMGKEIKFLLHFVKESKQDESGMPNNRFLAERTGGTYSTLKVQPAELEDSGVYFCASSQETRRDIASDTQYFGPGTRLTVL.

The V gene is TRBV4-1, the J gene TRBJ2-1; tentative D call: TRBD1 (6 bases). CDR3 length equals 14 residues. Germline CDR1 is MGHRA and CDR2 is YSYEKL. V was cut by 0 bases and J by 6 bases, with 9 bases left in between. CDR3 DNA sequence: TGCGCCAGCAGCCAAGAAAACAGGGTCAATGAGCAGTTCTTC. Protein: CASSQENRVNEQFF.

This clonotype was observed a handful of times. The chain combines TRBV4-2 with TRBJ2-2, with a possible D match to TRBD1 (5 bases). Germline lookup yields CDR1 LGHNA and CDR2 YNFKEQ. CDR3 length equals 22 residues. The V end was cut by 4 bases, the J end by 0 bases, with 30 bases between. CDR3 protein: CASSPIGAYVPNPIANTGELFF. CDR3 sequence (DNA): TGTGCCAGCAGCCCCATTGGGGCCTATGTGCCCAACCCTATCGCGAACACCGGGGAGCTGTTTTTT.

V usage is TRBV12-3 or TRBV12-4 and J usage is TRBJ2-1, with 9 nucleotides matching TRBD2. With V trimmed by 3 bases and J by 7 bases, 4 bases remained unmatched. This CDR3 region has 14 residues. CDR3 sequence (DNA): TGTGCCAGCAGTTTCATGCTAGCGGGGAATGAGCAGTTCTTC. Translation: CASSFMLAGNEQFF.

This clonotype turned up a few times. The chain carries TRBV2 and TRBJ2-7; 8 bases map to TRBD2. The germline CDR1 and CDR2 sequences are SNHLY and FYNNEI. The CDR3 is made up of 15 amino acids. V trimming: 3 bases; J trimming: 5 bases; junction bases outside the gene matches: 9. This CDR3 is CASSDGGIAGNEQYF. The CDR3 coding sequence is TGTGCCAGCAGTGATGGGGGGATAGCGGGGAACGAGCAGTACTTC. Full variable domain (rest looked up from reference TRBV2 and TRBJ2-7): EPEVTQTPSHQVTQMGQEVILRCVPISNHLYFYWYRQILGQKVEFLVSFYNNEISEKSEIFDDQFSVERPDGSNFTLKIRSTKLEDSAMYFCASSDGGIAGNEQYFGPGTRLTVT.

The CDR3: CASSRTVSSYNEQFF. CDR3 DNA sequence: TGTGCCAGCAGCCGAACAGTGAGCTCCTACAATGAGCAGTTCTTC. The rearrangement links TRBV7-7 to TRBJ2-1; D not certain. CDR3 size: 15 residues. Germline V gene lookup returns CDR1 SSHAT and CDR2 FNYEAQ (reference sequence). Deletions cut 5 bases from V and 0 bases from J, with 11 bases between.

This clonotype was seen repeatedly, ten times or more. V and J are TRBV2 and TRBJ2-3, with 10 bases that match TRBD1. Germline loops: CDR1 SNHLY, CDR2 FYNNEI. CDR3 length: 13 residues. J lost 5 bases, V lost 9 bases, and 5 bases had no gene match. In DNA, the CDR3 is TGTGCCAGGACAGGGGGCTGGGGAGATACGCAGTATTTT. Its translation is CARTGGWGDTQYF.

This clonotype was counted only a few times. The chain employs TRBV15 and TRBJ2-2, with D perhaps assigned TRBD1 or TRBD2 (5 bases each). Germline V gene lookup returns CDR1 LNHNV and CDR2 YYDKDF (reference sequence). This CDR3 region has 16 residues. V was clipped by 5 bases and J by 0 bases, with 13 bases between them. CDR3 nucleotides: TGTGCCACCAGCGCTCAGGGACGAGCGAACACCGGGGAGCTGTTTTTT. Translation gives CATSAQGRANTGELFF. Combining the CDR3 with reference TRBV15 and TRBJ2-2 gives the whole variable domain DAMVIQNPRYQVTQFGKPVTLSCSQTLNHNVMYWYQQKSSQAPKLLFHYYDKDFNNEADTPDNFQSRRPNTSFCFLDIRSPGLGDTAMYLCATSAQGRANTGELFFGEGSRLTVL.

The chain links TRBV7-8 to TRBJ2-3; D is perhaps TRBD1 or TRBD2 (7 bases each). V dropped 2 bases and J dropped 2 bases, with 14 bases sitting between them. CDR1 is SGHVS, CDR2 FQNEAQ, per germline. The length of the CDR3 is 16 residues. CDR3 nucleotides: TGTGCCAGCAGCTTAAGGGAGGGGGCCAACACAGATACGCAGTATTTT. Encoded protein: CASSLREGANTDTQYF.